This entry concerns a single T cell receptor (beta chain). Antigen specificity is unknown. Germline CDR1 is MNHEY and CDR2 is SVGAGI. The ends were cut back, 0 bases at V and 3 bases at J, with 15 bases in the middle. The CDR3 runs to 16 residues. This record comes from a study of cytomegalovirus exposure and HLA in healthy donors. Study background: A prior analysis found around 110 million unique TCR beta sequences from around 180 million T cells. Overall study findings and caveats: Some V segments could not be told apart, so they were left out, TRBV6-2 and TRBV6-3 among them. Available immune exposure information was restricted to CMV serostatus only. In a later analysis, HLA-associated beta chains showed higher expansion and lower generation probabilities than comparable chains.

PCR primers comprised 60 Vbeta and 13 Jbeta primers. The table came from immunoSEQ multiplex PCR; TCRdb's copy has only in-frame clones and leaves some out. The sample carries about 200,000 clones, approximately 80% recorded once. This clonotype was sampled from a man aged 35 to 55 in good health and CMV-seropositive. The V gene is TRBV6-5, the J gene TRBJ2-7; tentative D call: TRBD1 (5 bases). Sequencing was carried out using PBMCs. The CDR3 is CASSYSKARVSYEQYF. Here the CDR3 DNA reads TGTGCCAGCAGTTACTCGAAGGCCAGGGTGAGCTACGAGCAGTACTTC.